Listed below are T cell receptor beta chains from one sample, sequenced in a study of shared clonotypes between healthy human individuals. Sequenced by immunoSEQ multiplex PCR; TCRdb stores in-frame clones only, minus some. The sample has about 2.4 million clones, roughly 93% seen once. The material sequenced was naive CD4+ T cells from PBMCs. These receptors originate from a man younger than 30 in good health. Some clones in this sample may be carry-over from other donors' samples. CDR3s include the opening cysteine and the closing phenylalanine or tryptophan. A D gene is named only where the DNA matches it firmly. Clone size is not always given. Where it is, it says once, few, many or a class for expanded clones.

d_call	v_call	cdr3_length	clone_size	j_call	cdr3_aa	cdr3_nt
.	TRBV18	15	.	TRBJ2-1	CASSPLSGSYNEQFF	TGTGCCAGCTCACCTTTGTCCGGATCTTACAATGAGCAGTTCTTC
.	TRBV5-1	14	.	TRBJ2-7	CASSLGQTGNEQYF	TGCGCCAGCAGCTTGGGTCAGACGGGAAACGAGCAGTACTTC
TRBD2	TRBV7-3	20	.	TRBJ2-1	CASSRSGTSGRITGLNEQFF	TGTGCCAGCAGCCGATCCGGGACTAGCGGGAGGATTACGGGGTTGAATGAGCAGTTCTTC
.	TRBV20-1	11	.	TRBJ2-7	CSARQGYEQYF	TGCAGTGCTAGGCAGGGATACGAGCAGTACTTC
TRBD1	TRBV7-6	14	.	TRBJ2-7	CASSSTGGPYEQYF	TGTGCCAGCAGCTCGACAGGGGGCCCCTACGAGCAGTACTTC
TRBD2	TRBV9	17	.	TRBJ2-4	CASSALGRGVGKNIQYF	TGTGCCAGCAGCGCACTGGGACGGGGGGTAGGCAAAAACATTCAGTACTTC
TRBD2	TRBV7-6	19	.	TRBJ2-1	CASSPRGASGSISYNEQFF	TGTGCCAGCAGCCCCCGTGGGGCTAGCGGGAGTATTAGCTACAATGAGCAGTTCTTC
.	TRBV11-2	16	.	TRBJ2-5	CASSFSQSGFQETQYF	TGTGCCAGCAGCTTTTCTCAATCAGGGTTTCAAGAGACCCAGTACTTC
TRBD1	TRBV30	14	.	TRBJ1-5	CACVTRGSNQPQHF	TGTGCCTGTGTTACCAGGGGGTCCAATCAGCCCCAGCATTTT
TRBD1	TRBV7-9	13	.	TRBJ2-7	CASSRTGEGEQYF	TGTGCCAGCAGCCGGACAGGGGAGGGCGAGCAGTACTTC
.	TRBV5-4	16	.	TRBJ1-3	CASSSGGGSSGNTIYF	TGTGCCAGCAGCTCTGGCGGCGGGAGCTCTGGAAACACCATATATTTT
TRBD2	TRBV9	18	.	TRBJ2-5	CATTGKNYLAGIQETQYF	TGTGCCACCACAGGAAAGAACTATTTAGCGGGAATACAAGAGACCCAGTACTTC
.	TRBV2	15	.	TRBJ2-2	CASSVKLLNTGELFF	TGTGCCAGCAGTGTAAAACTCTTGAACACCGGGGAGCTGTTTTTT
TRBD1	TRBV19	15	.	TRBJ1-5	CASSRQGVSNQPQHF	TGTGCCAGTAGCCGACAGGGGGTTAGCAATCAGCCCCAGCATTTT
.	TRBV14	14	once	TRBJ2-7	CASSQAPFSYEQYF	TGTGCCAGCAGCCAAGCCCCCTTCTCCTACGAGCAGTACTTC
TRBD1	TRBV6-1	14	.	TRBJ2-7	CASNLDRDSYEQYF	TGTGCCAGCAACCTCGACAGGGACTCCTACGAGCAGTACTTC
TRBD1	TRBV7-9	13	.	TRBJ1-4	CASSLAGQAELFF	TGTGCCAGCAGCTTAGCCGGACAGGCGGAACTGTTTTTT
TRBD1	TRBV30	13	once	TRBJ2-5	CACDRGRTETQYF	TGTGCCTGCGACAGGGGGCGCACCGAGACCCAGTACTTC
TRBD2	TRBV5-4	15	.	TRBJ2-1	CASSFSGNSYNEQFF	TGTGCCAGCAGTTTCAGCGGGAACTCCTACAATGAGCAGTTCTTC
TRBD1	TRBV25-1	18	.	TRBJ1-5	CASSDSRLQGALDRPQHF	TGTGCCAGCAGTGATTCCCGACTTCAGGGGGCTCTAGATCGGCCCCAGCATTTT
.	TRBV7-9	15	.	TRBJ2-7	CASSLAIRRDHEQYF	TGTGCCAGCAGCTTAGCGATCCGACGGGATCACGAGCAGTACTTC
.	TRBV20-1	11	.	TRBJ2-7	CSARNRYEQYF	TGCAGTGCTAGAAATAGGTACGAGCAGTACTTC
.	TRBV5-6	17	.	TRBJ1-1	CASSSIIGADVNTEAFF	TGTGCCAGCAGCTCCATCATCGGGGCAGACGTGAACACTGAAGCTTTCTTT
.	TRBV7-8	13	.	TRBJ2-3	CASNPGGTDTQYF	TGTGCCAGCAACCCGGGAGGCACAGATACGCAGTATTTT
TRBD2	TRBV18	14	.	TRBJ2-5	CASSPGTSALREYF	TGTGCCAGCTCTCCCGGGACTAGCGCCCTCCGAGAGTACTTC
.	TRBV5-1	14	.	TRBJ2-5	CASSRGLDGETQYF	TGCGCCAGCAGCCGGGGGCTAGATGGAGAGACCCAGTACTTC
.	TRBV5-1	13	.	TRBJ2-5	CASSLIVFETQYF	TGCGCCAGCAGCTTGATAGTATTCGAGACCCAGTACTTC
TRBD1	TRBV28	13	.	TRBJ1-4	CASSSGQGGKLFF	TGTGCCAGCAGTTCTGGACAGGGAGGAAAACTGTTTTTT